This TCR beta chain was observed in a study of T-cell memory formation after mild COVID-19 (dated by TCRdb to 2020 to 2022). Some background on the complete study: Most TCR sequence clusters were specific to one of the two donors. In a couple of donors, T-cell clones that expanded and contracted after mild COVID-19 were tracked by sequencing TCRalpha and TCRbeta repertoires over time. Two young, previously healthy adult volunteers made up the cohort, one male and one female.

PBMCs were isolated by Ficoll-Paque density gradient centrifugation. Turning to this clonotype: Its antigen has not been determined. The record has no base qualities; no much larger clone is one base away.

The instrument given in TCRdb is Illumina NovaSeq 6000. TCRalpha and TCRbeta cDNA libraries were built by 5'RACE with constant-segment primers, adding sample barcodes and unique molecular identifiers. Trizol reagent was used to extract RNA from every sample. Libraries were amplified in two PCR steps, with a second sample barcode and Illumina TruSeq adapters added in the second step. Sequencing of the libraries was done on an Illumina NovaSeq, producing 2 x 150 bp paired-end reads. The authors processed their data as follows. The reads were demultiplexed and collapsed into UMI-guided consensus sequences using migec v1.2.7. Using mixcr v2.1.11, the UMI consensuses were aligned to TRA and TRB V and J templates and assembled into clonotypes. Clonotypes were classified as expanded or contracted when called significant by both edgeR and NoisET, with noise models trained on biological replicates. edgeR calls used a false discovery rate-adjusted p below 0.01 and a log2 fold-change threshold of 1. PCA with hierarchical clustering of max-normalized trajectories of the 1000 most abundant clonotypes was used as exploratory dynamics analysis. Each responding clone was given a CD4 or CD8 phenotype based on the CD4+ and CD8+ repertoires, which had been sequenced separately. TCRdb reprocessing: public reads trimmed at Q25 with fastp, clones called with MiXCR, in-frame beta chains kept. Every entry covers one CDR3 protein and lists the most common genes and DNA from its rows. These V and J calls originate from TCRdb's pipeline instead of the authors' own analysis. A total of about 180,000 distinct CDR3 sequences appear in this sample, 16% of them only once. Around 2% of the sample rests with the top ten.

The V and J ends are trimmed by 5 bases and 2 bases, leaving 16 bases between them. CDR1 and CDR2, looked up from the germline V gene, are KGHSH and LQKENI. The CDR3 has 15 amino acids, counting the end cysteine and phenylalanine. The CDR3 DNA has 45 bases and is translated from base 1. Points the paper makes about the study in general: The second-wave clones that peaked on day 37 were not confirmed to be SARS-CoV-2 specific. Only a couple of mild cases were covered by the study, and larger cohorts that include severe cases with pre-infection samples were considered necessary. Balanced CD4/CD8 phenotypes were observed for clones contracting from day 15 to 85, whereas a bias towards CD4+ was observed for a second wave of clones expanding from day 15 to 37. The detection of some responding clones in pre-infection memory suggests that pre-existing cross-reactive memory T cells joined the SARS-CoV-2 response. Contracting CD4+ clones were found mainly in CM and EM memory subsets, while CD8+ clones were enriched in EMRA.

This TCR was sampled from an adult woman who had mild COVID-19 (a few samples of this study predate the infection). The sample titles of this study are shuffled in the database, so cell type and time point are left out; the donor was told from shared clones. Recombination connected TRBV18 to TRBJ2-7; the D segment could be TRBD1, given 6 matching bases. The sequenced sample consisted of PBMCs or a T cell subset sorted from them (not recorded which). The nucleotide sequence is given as TGTGCCAGCTCATCGACAGGAGACCCTCCCTACGAGCAGTACTTC. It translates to CASSSTGDPPYEQYF.